These T cell receptor beta chains were read from a single sample in a study of blood T cell repertoires in COVID-19. Measured with immunoSEQ multiplex PCR; TCRdb has only the in-frame clones, and not every one. The repertoire holds about 300,000 clones, with about 85% as singletons. The sequenced sample was PBMCs or T cells enriched from blood (not recorded which). These receptors all come from a woman in her thirties who had recovered from COVID-19. Each CDR3 is given with its conserved first and last residue. A D gene is named only where the DNA matches it firmly. The size entry is marked missing in some rows and otherwise reads once, few, many or a size class.

size	V	D	J	CDR3	DNA
-	TRBV2	TRBD1	TRBJ2-5	CASSVSPGQGAGETQYF	TGTGCCAGCAGTGTTTCCCCGGGACAGGGGGCTGGAGAGACCCAGTACTTC
-	TRBV24-1	TRBD1	TRBJ2-2	CATSDLTGTGELFF	TGTGCCACCAGTGACCTGACAGGGACCGGGGAGCTGTTTTTT
-	TRBV7-2	-	TRBJ1-1	CASSLAAGFEAFF	TGTGCCAGCAGCTTAGCCGCAGGGTTTGAAGCTTTCTTT
-	TRBV9	TRBD1	TRBJ2-7	CASSTGPGGEQYF	TGTGCCAGCAGCACTGGACCAGGGGGAGAGCAGTACTTC
-	TRBV18	TRBD1	TRBJ1-5	CASSQGANQPQHF	TGTGCCAGCTCACAGGGGGCTAATCAGCCCCAGCATTTT
-	TRBV27	TRBD1	TRBJ1-5	CASSFTGGQPQHF	TGTGCCAGCAGTTTTACAGGGGGTCAGCCCCAGCATTTT
-	TRBV27	TRBD1	TRBJ1-2	CASSTIRGQGYGYTF	TGTGCCAGCAGTACGATCAGGGGGCAGGGCTATGGCTACACCTTC
-	TRBV11-3	-	TRBJ2-7	CASSPGTKTYEQYF	TGTGCCAGCAGCCCCGGGACAAAAACCTACGAGCAGTACTTC
-	TRBV19	TRBD2	TRBJ2-4	CASSISHLTSGGPQNIQYF	TGTGCCAGTAGTATTTCCCACCTGACTAGCGGGGGGCCCCAAAACATTCAGTACTTC
few	TRBV19	TRBD1	TRBJ1-4	CASSSPGTGRGRREKLFF	TGTGCCAGTAGTTCCCCCGGGACAGGAAGGGGGAGAAGAGAAAAACTGTTTTTT
-	TRBV4-3	TRBD1	TRBJ1-1	CASSLDRGLNTEAFF	TGCGCCAGCAGCCTGGACAGGGGACTGAACACTGAAGCTTTCTTT
-	TRBV4-2	-	TRBJ1-2	CASSQEPRQLANYGYTF	TGTGCCAGCAGCCAGGAACCTAGACAGCTAGCTAACTATGGCTACACCTTC
-	TRBV10-1	TRBD1	TRBJ2-7	CASSPRTGLYEQYF	TGCGCCAGCAGTCCCAGGACAGGGTTATACGAGCAGTACTTC
-	TRBV6-5	-	TRBJ1-1	CATVVGGGGTEAFF	TGTGCCACCGTGGTGGGGGGAGGGGGTACTGAAGCTTTCTTT
few	TRBV5-5	-	TRBJ1-5	CASSPERNQPQHF	TGTGCCAGCAGCCCGGAGCGCAATCAGCCCCAGCATTTT
-	TRBV6-5	TRBD1	TRBJ2-7	CASSSDGTGVYEQYF	TGTGCCAGCAGTTCGGACGGGACAGGGGTATACGAGCAGTACTTC
few	TRBV7-8	-	TRBJ2-2	CASSLDGARGTGELFF	TGTGCCAGCAGCCTCGACGGGGCGCGGGGCACCGGGGAGCTGTTTTTT
once	TRBV2	TRBD1	TRBJ1-4	CASSETPDRGDEKLFF	TGTGCCAGCAGTGAAACCCCGGACAGGGGGGATGAAAAACTGTTTTTT
-	TRBV3-1/TRBV3-2	TRBD2	TRBJ2-7	CASSEGLAGTYEQYF	TGTGCCAGCAGCGAAGGACTAGCGGGGACATACGAGCAGTACTTC
-	TRBV18	-	TRBJ1-1	CASSPGRNAEAFF	TGTGCCAGCTCACCTGGGCGTAACGCTGAAGCTTTCTTT
once	TRBV24-1	TRBD2	TRBJ2-1	CATSDFRAGGTNEQFF	TGTGCCACCAGTGATTTTCGGGCGGGGGGAACCAATGAGCAGTTCTTC
-	TRBV7-8	-	TRBJ1-1	CASSRRPAEAFF	TGTGCCAGCAGCCGCAGGCCAGCTGAAGCTTTCTTT
-	TRBV2	-	TRBJ1-2	CASSEGRANHYGYTF	TGTGCCAGCAGTGAGGGGCGCGCGAACCACTATGGCTACACCTTC
-	TRBV5-1	-	TRBJ2-2	CASSHRDPGELFF	TGCGCCAGCAGCCACAGGGATCCCGGGGAGCTGTTTTTT
-	TRBV7-9	TRBD1	TRBJ1-2	CASSERQGANYGYTF	TGTGCCAGCAGCGAGCGACAGGGAGCTAACTATGGCTACACCTTC
-	TRBV5-1	TRBD1	TRBJ1-4	CASSLGTGEFEKLFF	TGCGCCAGCAGCTTGGGGACAGGGGAATTTGAAAAACTGTTTTTT
-	TRBV2	TRBD2	TRBJ2-5	CASSERAGGQETQYF	TGTGCCAGCAGTGAGAGGGCGGGGGGCCAAGAGACCCAGTACTTC
once	TRBV7-6	TRBD2	TRBJ2-5	CASSLSLAGAYQETQYF	TGTGCCAGCAGCTTGAGTTTAGCGGGGGCCTACCAAGAGACCCAGTACTTC
-	TRBV27	TRBD1	TRBJ1-6	CASSFETGGRTLHF	TGTGCCAGCAGTTTTGAAACAGGGGGGCGTACCCTCCACTTT
once	TRBV12-5	TRBD1	TRBJ2-1	CASGLVGDRSNNEQFF	TGTGCTAGTGGTTTGGTAGGGGACAGGTCAAACAATGAGCAGTTCTTC
-	TRBV5-1	-	TRBJ1-2	CASSLGTLWEYGYTF	TGCGCCAGCAGCTTGGGGACGCTCTGGGAGTATGGCTACACCTTC
-	TRBV2	TRBD1	TRBJ2-7	CASRHRGDTYEQYF	TGTGCCAGCAGGCACAGGGGGGACACCTACGAGCAGTACTTC
-	TRBV6-5	TRBD1	TRBJ1-2	CASSTRQGIYGYTF	TGTGCCAGCAGTACTCGACAGGGAATCTATGGCTACACCTTC
-	TRBV5-4	TRBD2	TRBJ2-5	CASSVTSGGGETQYF	TGTGCCAGCAGCGTTACTAGCGGGGGGGGAGAGACCCAGTACTTC
-	TRBV6-1	-	TRBJ2-7	CASSDIAGPYEQYF	TGTGCCAGCAGTGATATCGCTGGGCCCTACGAGCAGTACTTC
-	TRBV9	TRBD1	TRBJ1-1	CASSGPQSPGQGARTEAFF	TGTGCCAGCAGCGGACCCCAGAGTCCGGGACAGGGGGCAAGGACTGAAGCTTTCTTT
-	TRBV18	TRBD1	TRBJ1-6	CASSPVGTGSPSPLHF	TGTGCCAGCTCACCTGTAGGGACAGGGTCCCCATCACCCCTCCACTTT
-	TRBV29-1	-	TRBJ2-1	CSEDEGGGYNEQFF	TGCAGCGAGGACGAAGGGGGGGGGTACAATGAGCAGTTCTTC
-	TRBV10-1	-	TRBJ2-4	CASSEGGSRNIQYF	TGCGCCAGCAGTGAAGGGGGTTCACGGAACATTCAGTACTTC
-	TRBV6-2/TRBV6-3	TRBD1	TRBJ2-1	CASSFRDRDYEQFF	TGTGCCAGCAGCTTCCGGGACAGGGATTATGAGCAGTTCTTC
-	TRBV6-5	-	TRBJ2-1	CASSYSPRGTYNEQFF	TGTGCCAGCAGTTACTCACCTCGGGGGACCTACAATGAGCAGTTCTTC
few	TRBV19	TRBD1	TRBJ1-4	CASRTGLANEKLFF	TGTGCCAGTAGGACAGGGCTAGCTAATGAAAAACTGTTTTTT
-	TRBV9	TRBD2	TRBJ2-1	CASNALADYNEQFF	TGTGCCAGCAATGCACTAGCGGACTACAATGAGCAGTTCTTC
few	TRBV27	TRBD2	TRBJ2-1	CASSPWSGAGDNEQFF	TGTGCCAGCAGTCCCTGGTCGGGCGCGGGAGACAATGAGCAGTTCTTC
-	TRBV30	TRBD1	TRBJ1-6	CAWKTGANSPLHF	TGTGCCTGGAAAACAGGGGCTAATTCACCCCTCCACTTT
-	TRBV13	TRBD1	TRBJ2-1	CASSPGQGARNEQFF	TGTGCCAGCTCCCCCGGACAGGGGGCGCGCAATGAGCAGTTCTTC
-	TRBV3-1/TRBV3-2	-	TRBJ2-5	CASSQDGLIQETQYF	TGTGCCAGCAGCCAAGATGGGCTGATCCAAGAGACCCAGTACTTC
few	TRBV4-1	TRBD2	TRBJ2-3	CASSQDRIGGALPGTDTQYF	TGCGCCAGCAGCCAAGATCGAATCGGGGGGGCGCTTCCGGGCACAGATACGCAGTATTTT
-	TRBV12-2	-	TRBJ2-7	CASRPRRGTDLFYEQYF	TGTGCAAGTCGCCCCCGGCGCGGGACAGACCTTTTCTACGAGCAGTACTTC
-	TRBV6-5	-	TRBJ1-2	CASSREAGDYGYTF	TGTGCCAGCAGTCGGGAGGCGGGGGATTATGGCTACACCTTC
-	TRBV30	TRBD1	TRBJ1-5	CAWSWTGAFPPGDSNQPQHF	TGTGCCTGGAGCTGGACAGGGGCCTTTCCTCCAGGGGATAGCAATCAGCCCCAGCATTTT
-	TRBV3-1/TRBV3-2	TRBD1	TRBJ1-6	CASSPTGGASYSPLHF	TGTGCCAGCAGCCCAACAGGGGGCGCGAGTTATTCACCCCTCCACTTT
-	TRBV6-2/TRBV6-3	-	TRBJ2-3	CASSYSGGDTQYF	TGTGCCAGCAGTTACTCGGGGGGAGATACGCAGTATTTT
-	TRBV6-5	-	TRBJ2-6	CASTRSGANVLTF	TGTGCCAGCACCCGCTCTGGGGCCAACGTCCTGACTTTC
few	TRBV10-3	TRBD1	TRBJ1-1	CASWTGLNTEAFF	TGTGCCAGCTGGACAGGGCTGAACACTGAAGCTTTCTTT
-	TRBV5-1	TRBD1	TRBJ1-6	CASSPHTGTGDSPLHF	TGCGCCAGCAGCCCTCACACCGGGACAGGGGATTCACCCCTCCACTTT
-	TRBV9	-	TRBJ1-6	CASSDRAYNSPLHF	TGTGCCAGCAGCGACAGGGCCTATAATTCACCCCTCCACTTT
-	TRBV5-1	TRBD2	TRBJ2-1	CASSPRGLARKSYNEQFF	TGCGCCAGCAGCCCCCGGGGACTAGCTAGGAAATCCTACAATGAGCAGTTCTTC
-	TRBV9	-	TRBJ2-1	CASSRRVNEQFF	TGTGCCAGCAGCCGCAGGGTGAATGAGCAGTTCTTC